This TCR beta chain was sequenced during a study of radiotherapy plus CTLA-4 blockade in lung cancer. Overall study results and limits: Blood saw expansion of tumor-derived TCR clones after radiotherapy plus ipilimumab.

On this clone itself: The antigen remains unidentified.

The length of the CDR3 is 14 residues. The V and J ends lost 10 bases and 6 bases respectively, with 19 bases between them. Germline values: CDR1 MDHEN, CDR2 SYDVKM. Here immunoSEQ multiplex PCR was the method, and the copy in TCRdb shows in-frame clones only, minus some. The sample has some 78,000 clones, around 86% seen once. The sequence derives from a human donor with non-small cell lung cancer who had stable disease on radiotherapy plus ipilimumab. The chain recombines TRBV28 with TRBJ1-5; D unresolved. Sequencing was performed on peripheral blood, taken from a patient treated with radiotherapy plus ipilimumab. CDR3 residues: CAIAGSVFPQPQHF. The DNA of the CDR3 is TGTGCCATCGCAGGCTCCGTTTTCCCTCAGCCCCAGCATTTT.